Following are 16 T cell receptor beta chains from one sample sequenced in a study of T-cell memory formation after mild COVID-19. TCRdb processed the 5' RACE reads anew with MiXCR; each CDR3 protein has one entry. The sample has a few hundred thousand distinct CDR3 sequences; more than 20% are singletons. Sequencing input: PBMCs or a T cell subset sorted from them (not recorded which). Receptors originate from an adult woman who had mild COVID-19 (a few samples of this study predate the infection). Cell type and time point are not known.

This rearrangement joins TRBV2 to TRBJ1-2; 7 positions match TRBD1. The length of the CDR3 is 14 residues. Trimming removed 5 bases from V and 7 bases from J; junction bases left unmatched: 10. Per the germline V gene, CDR1 is SNHLY and CDR2 is FYNNEI. The CDR3 DNA follows: TGTGCCAGCAGTTCTCCGGGACAGTTCGGTGGCTACACCTTC. It codes for CASSSPGQFGGYTF.

This chain links TRBV6-2 or TRBV6-3 with TRBJ1-2; D is undetermined. The CDR3 runs 14 residues. V was clipped by 5 bases and J by 2 bases, with 12 bases between them. Germline-derived CDR1 and CDR2 are MNHEY and SVGEGT. CDR3 sequence (DNA): TGTGCCAGCAGTCCCCCAGAGCGGAACTATGGCTACACCTTC. This encodes CASSPPERNYGYTF.

The chain links TRBV5-1 to TRBJ2-1; 10 nucleotides align to TRBD1. The CDR3 is 17 amino acids. V dropped 1 base and J dropped 0; count of bases not matched to a gene: 4. Germline CDR1 is SGHRS and CDR2 is YFSETQ. For the CDR3, the DNA is TGCGCCAGCAGCTTGCCTAGGACAGGGGGCTCCTACAATGAGCAGTTCTTC. Translated: CASSLPRTGGSYNEQFF.

This clonotype turned up a few times. This sequence joins TRBV7-2 and TRBJ2-1; D uncertain. Trimming removed 2 bases at V and 8 bases at J, with 13 bases between. This CDR3 comprises 14 residues. Germline CDR1 and CDR2: SGHTA and FQGNSA. CDR3 bases: TGTGCCAGCAGCTTATTGTCGGTGTACGATGAGCAGTTCTTC. It translates to CASSLLSVYDEQFF.

This chain uses TRBV5-1 with TRBJ2-2; D is ambiguous. The CDR3 spans 15 residues. The V end lost 0 bases, the J end lost 1 base, and 7 bases lay between the germline ends. Per the germline V gene, CDR1 is SGHRS and CDR2 is YFSETQ. The CDR3 loop is CASSLGAENTGELFF. The CDR3 DNA is TGCGCCAGCAGCTTGGGTGCCGAGAACACCGGGGAGCTGTTTTTT.

This clonotype was picked up many times. The rearrangement uses TRBV5-1 and TRBJ2-3; D may be TRBD2 (5 bases). V was shortened by 1 base and J by 0 bases, with 12 bases between the two germline ends. The CDR3 spans 16 residues. From germline, CDR1 is SGHRS and CDR2 YFSETQ. CDR3: CASSLPSGTSTDTQYF. Here the CDR3 DNA reads TGCGCCAGCAGCTTGCCCAGCGGAACTAGCACAGATACGCAGTATTTT.

The chain recombines TRBV5-1 with TRBJ2-3, with 9 positions matching TRBD2. The CDR3 extends over 15 amino acids. Losses at the gene ends were 4 bases for V and 2 bases for J; bases not matched to a gene: 5. Germline lookup yields CDR1 SGHRS and CDR2 YFSETQ. CDR3 protein: CASSAGTSPTDTQYF. The CDR3 coding sequence is TGCGCCAGCAGCGCCGGGACTAGCCCCACAGATACGCAGTATTTT.

This clonotype was picked up a small number of times. This chain connects TRBV7-2 to TRBJ1-5; 9 nucleotides line up with TRBD1. The CDR3 is 16 residues long. The germline gives CDR1 SGHTA, CDR2 FQGNSA. Unmatched junction bases numbered 9, after V lost 5 bases and J lost 4 bases. CDR3 residues: CASSERGQGWNQPQHF. The CDR3 nucleotides are TGTGCCAGCAGCGAAAGGGGACAGGGTTGGAATCAGCCCCAGCATTTT.

The chain uses TRBV5-6 and TRBJ2-1; D call uncertain. Germline CDR1 is SGHDT and CDR2 is YYEEEE. The CDR3 is made up of 12 amino acids. Trimming cost V 4 bases and J 9 bases, with 11 bases left between them. CDR3 residues: CASSLWGGEQFF. The DNA of the CDR3 is TGTGCCAGCAGCCTATGGGGTGGTGAGCAGTTCTTC.

The chain recombines TRBV7-6 with TRBJ2-7, with TRBD1 as a possible D gene (6 bases). This CDR3 is built from 15 residues. V was shortened by 5 bases and J by 3 bases, with 17 bases between the two germline ends. The germline gives CDR1 SGHVS, CDR2 FNYEAQ. CDR3 loop: CASSPDRNPFYEQYF. The CDR3 DNA is TGTGCCAGCAGCCCAGACAGGAACCCATTCTACGAGCAGTACTTC.

Written as DNA, the CDR3 is TGTGCCAGCAGCCAAGATTTCTACGGTAATGAAAAACTGTTTTTT. Its translation: CASSQDFYGNEKLFF. V usage is TRBV3-1 and J usage is TRBJ1-4; D not certain. This CDR3 is built from 15 residues. Deletions cut 0 bases from V and 4 bases from J, with 9 bases between. Per germline, CDR1 LGHDT and CDR2 YNNKEL (reference sequence).

The chain is built from TRBV7-8 and TRBJ2-3; D gene unclear. Germline lookup yields CDR1 SGHVS and CDR2 FQNEAQ. The length of the CDR3 is 16 residues. V shed 1 base and J shed 3 bases, with 14 bases lying between them. The CDR3, as DNA: TGTGCCAGCAGCTTAGGGCCTGGCTCTATTACAGATACGCAGTATTTT. Its protein product is CASSLGPGSITDTQYF.

This clonotype appeared a few times. This chain links TRBV28 with TRBJ2-7; TRBD1 agrees at 11 bases. CDR1 is MDHEN, CDR2 SYDVKM, per germline. This CDR3 has 16 amino acids. Trimming removed 3 bases from V and 5 bases from J; junction bases left unmatched: 9. CDR3 region: CASSFRSGTGGDEQYF. In DNA, the CDR3 is TGTGCCAGCAGTTTTAGGTCCGGGACAGGGGGGGACGAGCAGTACTTC.

This clonotype came up a few times. J is TRBJ2-1 and V is TRBV3-1; D possibly matches TRBD1 or TRBD2 (5 bases each). Germline V gives CDR1 LGHDT, CDR2 YNNKEL (reference sequence). This CDR3 spans 12 amino acids. V shed 1 base and J shed 16 bases, with 14 bases lying between them. This CDR3 reads CASSQASGTHFF. CDR3 bases: TGTGCCAGCAGCCAAGCCTCCGGGACCCACTTCTTC.

This clonotype has only a few counts. CDR3 bases: TGTGCCAGCAGCCGACCAATCCACCAGGGCAGGAATGGCGAGCAGTACTTC. Its translation is CASSRPIHQGRNGEQYF. The chain links TRBV3-1 to TRBJ2-7; D might be TRBD1 (5 bases). CDR3 length equals 17 residues. From germline, CDR1 is LGHDT and CDR2 YNNKEL (reference sequence). V shed 4 bases and J shed 6 bases, with 25 bases lying between them.

V usage is TRBV20-1 and J usage is TRBJ1-1; D gene ambiguous. Trimming took off 2 bases at V and 1 base at J, with 11 bases between the two ends. The CDR3 consists of 14 residues. Germline values: CDR1 DFQATT, CDR2 SNEGSKA (reference sequence). CDR3 amino acids: CSARTPTRNTEAFF. The CDR3, as DNA: TGCAGTGCTAGAACGCCGACGAGGAACACTGAAGCTTTCTTT.